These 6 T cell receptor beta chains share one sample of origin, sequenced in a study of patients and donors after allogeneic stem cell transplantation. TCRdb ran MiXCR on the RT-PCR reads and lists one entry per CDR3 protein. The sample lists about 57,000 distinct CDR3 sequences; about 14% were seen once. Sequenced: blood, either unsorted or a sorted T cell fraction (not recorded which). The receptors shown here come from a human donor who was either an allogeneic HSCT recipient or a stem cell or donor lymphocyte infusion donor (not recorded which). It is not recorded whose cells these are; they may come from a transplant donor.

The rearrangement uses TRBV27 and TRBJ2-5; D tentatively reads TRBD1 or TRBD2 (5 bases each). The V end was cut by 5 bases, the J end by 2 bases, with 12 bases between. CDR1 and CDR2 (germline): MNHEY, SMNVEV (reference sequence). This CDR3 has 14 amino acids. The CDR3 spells CASSISGRQETQYF. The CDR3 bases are TGTGCCAGCAGTATTTCGGGACGGCAAGAGACCCAGTACTTC.

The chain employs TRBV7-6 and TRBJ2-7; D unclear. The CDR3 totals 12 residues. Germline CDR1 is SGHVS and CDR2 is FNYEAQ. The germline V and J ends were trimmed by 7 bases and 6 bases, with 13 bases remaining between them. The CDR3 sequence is CASTLGVGEQYF. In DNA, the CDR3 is TGTGCCAGCACCCTCGGTGTTGGCGAGCAGTACTTC.

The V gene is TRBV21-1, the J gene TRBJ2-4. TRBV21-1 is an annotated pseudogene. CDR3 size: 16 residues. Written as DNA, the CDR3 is TGTGCCAGCAGCAAAGCGCAGGGACTAGCCAAAAACATTCAGTACTTC. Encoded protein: CASSKAQGLAKNIQYF.

CDR3 in DNA: TGTGCCAGCAAGCGGGAGGGCCTTGAGGAGACCCAGTACTTC. Translated, it gives CASKREGLEETQYF. V is TRBV10-3 and J is TRBJ2-5, with 10 bases identical to TRBD2. The CDR3 sequence is 14 residues long. J lost 5 bases, V lost 10 bases, and 10 bases had no gene match. Germline V gene lookup returns CDR1 ENHRY and CDR2 SYGVKD.

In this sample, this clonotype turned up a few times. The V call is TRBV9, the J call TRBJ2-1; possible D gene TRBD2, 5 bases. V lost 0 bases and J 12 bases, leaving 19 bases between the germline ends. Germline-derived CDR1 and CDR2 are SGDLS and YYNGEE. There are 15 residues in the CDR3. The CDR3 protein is CASSVGMIGEEGQFF. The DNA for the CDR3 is TGTGCCAGCAGCGTAGGAATGATTGGGGAAGAGGGGCAGTTCTTC.

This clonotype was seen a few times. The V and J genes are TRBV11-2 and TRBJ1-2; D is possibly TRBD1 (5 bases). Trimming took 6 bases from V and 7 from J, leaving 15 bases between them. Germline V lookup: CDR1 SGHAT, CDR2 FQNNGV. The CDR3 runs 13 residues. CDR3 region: CASRQIMGPGYTF. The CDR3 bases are TGTGCCAGCAGGCAGATTATGGGGCCTGGCTACACCTTC.